This TCR beta chain derives from a study of blood T cell repertoires in COVID-19. Study-wide context: COVID-19 samples, acute and convalescent, were from the United States, Italy and Spain. Sources were T cells, B-cell-depleted T cells, or PBMCs; the material itself was cDNA or gDNA.

The Seattle patients, enrolled during active infection, were followed longitudinally. Authors' methods: Reference gene primer amplification gave nucleated cell count estimates. TCRdb's copy holds only in-frame clones and misses some; the assay was immunoSEQ multiplex PCR. The D gene and trimming were derived from the DNA, and the V and J assignments and clone size from that table. Among roughly 410,000 clones, about 91% were seen once, and the ten largest hold about 1.6%. Germline CDR1 is LGHDT and CDR2 is YNNKEL (reference sequence). The ends lost 4 bases at V and 2 bases at J; junction bases unmatched: 9. The CDR3 is made up of 16 amino acids.

Specimen: peripheral blood. The rearrangement links TRBV3-1 (or the pseudogene TRBV3-2) to TRBJ2-5, with 8 positions matching TRBD1. This clonotype was sampled from a woman aged 40 to 50 with COVID-19, enrolled during active disease. CDR3 in DNA: TGTGCCAGCAGCCGGACAGGGAAGGGCGGTCAAGAGACCCAGTACTTC. This encodes CASSRTGKGGQETQYF.